This T cell receptor beta chain is drawn from a study of patients and donors after allogeneic stem cell transplantation. TCRdb independently ran MiXCR on the RT-PCR reads; one entry per CDR3 protein. This table has about 230,000 distinct CDR3 sequences, roughly 14% appearing once. This clonotype was seen a handful of times. Trimming stripped 4 bases from V and 4 bases from J, with 14 bases between. The CDR3 is 15 amino acids. In germline, CDR1 is MGHRA, CDR2 YSYEKL. The TCR was taken from a human donor who was either an allogeneic HSCT recipient or a stem cell or donor lymphocyte infusion donor (not recorded which). It is not recorded whose cells these are; they may come from a transplant donor. V is TRBV4-1 and J is TRBJ2-1; D may be TRBD1 or TRBD2 (5 bases each). The sequencing sample was made of blood, either unsorted or a sorted T cell fraction (not recorded which). The CDR3 region is CASSPAGTAYNEQFF. Written as DNA, the CDR3 is TGCGCCAGCAGCCCAGCCGGGACGGCTTACAATGAGCAGTTCTTC.